One sample yielded the 22 T cell receptor beta chains listed below, sequenced in a study of blood T cell repertoires in COVID-19. TCRdb's copy holds only in-frame clones and misses some; the assay was immunoSEQ multiplex PCR. The profile shows about 94,000 clones, approximately 83% of them singletons. Sequenced: peripheral blood. These receptor sequences come from a man in his 60s with acute or convalescent COVID-19.

The rearrangement joins TRBV5-1 to TRBJ1-2, with 11 bases that match TRBD1. The CDR3 runs to 15 residues. Germline trimming cut 3 bases from V and 6 bases from J; bases unmatched to any gene: 7. CDR1 is SGHRS, CDR2 YFSETQ, per germline. In nucleotides, the CDR3 is TGCGCCAGCAGCTACTCTCCGGGACAGGGGGATGGCTACACCTTC. Its translation is CASSYSPGQGDGYTF.

This clone was counted once. The genes are TRBV10-3 and TRBJ2-7; TRBD2 matches 7 bases. V gave up 4 bases and J gave up 1 base; unmatched junction bases: 7. From germline, CDR1 is ENHRY and CDR2 SYGVKD. The CDR3 covers 15 residues. Here the CDR3 DNA reads TGTGCCATCAGTGGTCGTATGGGAGGGTCCTACGAGCAGTACTTC. Translation gives CAISGRMGGSYEQYF.

The J gene is TRBJ2-7, the V gene TRBV19; 9 nucleotides align to TRBD1. This CDR3 is built from 13 residues. Germline V gene sequence: CDR1 LNHDA, CDR2 SQIVND (reference sequence). The ends lost 5 bases at V and 6 bases at J; junction bases unmatched: 5. In DNA form, the CDR3 reads TGTGCCAGTAGTCTGGGACAGGGCGGCGAGCAGTACTTC. This sequence encodes CASSLGQGGEQYF. Complete variable domain (other parts from reference TRBV19 and TRBJ2-7): DGGITQSPKYLFRKEGQNVTLSCEQNLNHDAMYWYRQDPGQGLRLIYYSQIVNDFQKGDIAEGYSVSREKKESFPLTVTSAQKNPTAFYLCASSLGQGGEQYFGPGTRLTVT.

The chain joins TRBV7-8 to TRBJ2-6; TRBD2 might be the D (6 bases). Trimming removed 3 bases at V and 0 bases at J, with 15 bases between. CDR1 SGHVS and CDR2 FQNEAQ come from the germline V gene. The CDR3 runs to 18 residues. CDR3: CASSFPRDGSSGANVLTF. CDR3 DNA sequence: TGTGCCAGCAGCTTCCCTCGGGACGGGAGCTCTGGGGCCAACGTCCTGACTTTC. The whole variable domain, filled in from reference TRBV7-8 and TRBJ2-6, reads GAGVSQSPRYKVAKRGQDVALRCDPISGHVSLFWYQQALGQGPEFLTYFQNEAQLDKSGLPSDRFFAERPEGSVSTLKIQRTQQEDSAVYLCASSFPRDGSSGANVLTFGAGSRLTVL.

This clone was recorded once. The chain uses TRBV3-1 (or the pseudogene TRBV3-2) and TRBJ2-5; TRBD2 matches at 7 bases. Germline loops: CDR1 LGHDT, CDR2 YNNKEL (reference sequence). CDR3 length: 15 residues. V lost 1 base to trimming and J lost 9 bases; unmatched junction nucleotides: 11. The CDR3 DNA sequence: TGTGCCAGCAGCCAAGGTAGCGGGTTCGGTCGGGCCCAGTACTTC. This gives the protein CASSQGSGFGRAQYF.

This sequence joins TRBV11-2 and TRBJ2-7; D call uncertain. V dropped 1 base and J dropped 3 bases, with 7 bases sitting between them. This CDR3 has 13 amino acids. Germline V gene sequence: CDR1 SGHAT, CDR2 FQNNGV. CDR3 sequence reads: CASSLGHSYEQYF. CDR3 sequence (DNA): TGTGCCAGCAGCTTAGGTCATAGCTACGAGCAGTACTTC.

This chain uses TRBV6-5 with TRBJ1-3; D gene uncertain. The germline V gene has CDR1 MNHEY and CDR2 SVGAGI. The CDR3 runs to 13 residues. The V end lost 8 bases, the J end lost 4 bases, and 12 bases lay between the germline ends. CDR3 nucleotide sequence: TGTGCCAGCTGGTGGGGAGCCGGAAACACCATATATTTT. It codes for CASWWGAGNTIYF.

CDR3 in DNA: TGTGCCAGCAGTACGGCGGCCAAGGACACTGAAGCTTTCTTT. Amino acid sequence: CASSTAAKDTEAFF. The chain links TRBV2 to TRBJ1-1; D not certain. This CDR3 region has 14 residues. Trimming cost V 5 bases and J 3 bases, with 13 bases left between them. From germline, CDR1 is SNHLY and CDR2 FYNNEI.

The chain is built from TRBV11-2 and TRBJ1-1; weak D call: TRBD1 (6 bases). V lost 5 bases, J lost 1 base, and 11 bases lay in between. Per the germline V gene, CDR1 is SGHAT and CDR2 is FQNNGV. The CDR3 has 14 residues. The CDR3: CASSRGTKNTEAFF. The CDR3 DNA follows: TGTGCCAGCAGCCGAGGGACAAAGAACACTGAAGCTTTCTTT.

The rearrangement joins TRBV10-3 to TRBJ1-2; D unresolved. The V gene's germline CDR1 is ENHRY and CDR2 SYGVKD. The CDR3 runs 15 residues. The V end was cut by 6 bases, the J end by 0 bases, with 14 bases between. As DNA, the CDR3 is TGTGCCATCAGAAAAGGCCGGGAGTCTAACTATGGCTACACCTTC. This translates into CAIRKGRESNYGYTF.

The V and J genes are TRBV3-1 (or the pseudogene TRBV3-2) and TRBJ1-2; D is perhaps TRBD1 (6 bases). Germline V gives CDR1 LGHDT, CDR2 YNNKEL (reference sequence). The CDR3 is made up of 14 amino acids. V was cut by 0 bases and J by 2 bases, with 7 bases left in between. DNA of the CDR3: TGTGCCAGCAGCCAAGATAGGGGGAACTATGGCTACACCTTC. It is translated as CASSQDRGNYGYTF.

The chain carries TRBV19 and TRBJ2-6; D gene ambiguous. The CDR3 has 17 residues. CDR1 is LNHDA, CDR2 SQIVND, per germline (reference sequence). The ends were cut back, 5 bases at V and 0 bases at J, with 14 bases in the middle. The CDR3 sequence is CASSRSKADSGANVLTF. CDR3 coding DNA: TGTGCCAGTAGTCGTAGCAAGGCCGACTCTGGGGCCAACGTCCTGACTTTC.

J is TRBJ1-1 and V is TRBV4-2; 9 nucleotides agree with TRBD1. Germline V CDR1 and CDR2: LGHNA, YNFKEQ. CDR3 size: 17 residues. The J segment lost 2 bases and the V segment lost 3 bases, leaving 10 bases of the junction unmatched. Written as DNA, the CDR3 is TGTGCCAGCAGCCAGATTGCTTCGGGACAGGGAAACACTGAAGCTTTCTTT. Protein product: CASSQIASGQGNTEAFF.

The chain has TRBV19 and TRBJ1-2; 8 nucleotides match TRBD1. Trimming took 4 bases from V and 6 from J; bases not matched to a gene: 4. Germline CDR1 reads LNHDA; CDR2 reads SQIVND (reference sequence). This CDR3 is 13 amino acids long. The CDR3 DNA follows: TGTGCCAGTAGTACGACAGGGGTCCATGGCTACACCTTC. Translated: CASSTTGVHGYTF.

This clone showed up just a few times. V gene TRBV18 combines with J gene TRBJ1-6; 8 bases agree with TRBD1. Germline CDR1 KGHSH, CDR2 LQKENI. The CDR3 loop spans 15 amino acids. J gave up 7 bases and V 4 bases, and 6 bases lay outside the gene matches. CDR3 bases: TGTGCCAGCTCACGAACCGGGACAGGCAATTCACCCCTCCACTTT. This gives the protein CASSRTGTGNSPLHF. Supplemented by reference TRBV18 and TRBJ1-6, the full variable domain reads NAGVMQNPRHLVRRRGQEARLRCSPMKGHSHVYWYRQLPEEGLKFMVYLQKENIIDESGMPKERFSAEFPKEGPSILRIQQVVRGDSAAYFCASSRTGTGNSPLHFGNGTRLTVT.

The CDR3 DNA reads TGTGCCAGCAGCTTTGGACAGGGGGACACCGGGGAGCTGTTTTTT. Its translation: CASSFGQGDTGELFF. The chain recombines TRBV7-2 with TRBJ2-2; the match to TRBD1 covers 10 bases. V shed 3 bases, J shed 3 bases, and the junction held 1 base outside the gene matches. The germline gives CDR1 SGHTA, CDR2 FQGNSA. The CDR3 is 15 amino acids. Complete variable domain (other parts from reference TRBV7-2 and TRBJ2-2): GAGVSQSPSNKVTEKGKDVELRCDPISGHTALYWYRQSLGQGLEFLIYFQGNSAPDKSGLPSDRFSAERTGGSVSTLTIQRTQQEDSAVYLCASSFGQGDTGELFFGEGSRLTVL.

The rearrangement links TRBV20-1 to TRBJ2-7; 7 nucleotides agree with TRBD2. The germline V gene encodes CDR1 DFQATT and CDR2 SNEGSKA (reference sequence). V lost 3 bases and J lost 5; bases outside the gene matches: 13. The CDR3 spans 15 residues. The CDR3 reads CSASSAGEVWDEQYF. In DNA, the CDR3 is TGCAGTGCTAGTTCGGCGGGGGAAGTATGGGACGAGCAGTACTTC.

This chain's CDR3 is CASSSPGGAGANVLTF. The CDR3 DNA is TGTGCCAGCAGCTCCCCAGGGGGCGCTGGGGCCAACGTCCTGACTTTC. The chain couples TRBV7-3 to TRBJ2-6; 8 bases fit TRBD1. Germline V gene lookup returns CDR1 SGHTA and CDR2 FQGTGA. The CDR3 extends over 16 amino acids. The V gene end was trimmed by 4 bases and the J gene end by 2 bases; junction bases not matched to a gene: 4.

This chain's CDR3 is CASSPGTGSNQPQHF. The CDR3 coding sequence is TGTGCCAGCAGCCCCGGGACAGGTAGCAATCAGCCCCAGCATTTT. V is TRBV11-2 and J is TRBJ1-5, with TRBD1 identical over 8 bases. The length of the CDR3 is 15 residues. The germline V gene encodes CDR1 SGHAT and CDR2 FQNNGV. Germline trimming cut 5 bases from V and 0 bases from J; bases unmatched to any gene: 3.

CDR3 sequence (DNA): TGCGCCAGCAGCAGTAGCGGGGGGGAGACCCAGTACTTC. Residues: CASSSSGGETQYF. This sequence joins TRBV5-1 and TRBJ2-5; 10 bases are shared with TRBD2. The V segment lost 4 bases and the J segment 5 bases; nucleotides outside the gene matches: 2. The CDR3 extends over 13 amino acids. Germline CDR1 is SGHRS and CDR2 is YFSETQ.

The gene calls are TRBV11-2 and TRBJ1-4; maybe TRBD1 (6 bases). V lost 1 base, J lost 8 bases, and 14 bases lay in between. Germline V lookup: CDR1 SGHAT, CDR2 FQNNGV. CDR3 length equals 15 residues. CDR3 coding DNA: TGTGCCAGCAGCTTAGGGGCAGGGGATGGGGAAAAACTGTTTTTT. As protein: CASSLGAGDGEKLFF.

The rearrangement uses TRBV6-5 and TRBJ1-1; D is unresolved. The CDR3 runs to 14 residues. The germline CDR1 and CDR2 sequences are MNHEY and SVGAGI. V dropped 6 bases and J dropped 0 bases, with 11 bases sitting between them. CDR3 coding DNA: TGTGCCAGCAGCCCCCCCTTAATGAACACTGAAGCTTTCTTT. This gives the protein CASSPPLMNTEAFF.